The subject of this entry is one TCR beta chain. This clone's antigen is unknown. No qualities accompany the bases; no much larger clone lies one base away. These data are taken from a study of T cells in Graves' hyperthyroidism and ophthalmopathy (dated by TCRdb to between 2019 and 2020). Notes on the research overall: Peripheral blood samples were taken at initial diagnosis, before any treatment was given. After blood sampling, hyperthyroidism patients were treated with methimazole at a starting dose of 30 mg daily, and ophthalmopathy patients were treated with high-dose intravenous methylprednisolone. TCR Vbeta CDR3 sequencing of 135 peripheral blood samples (under 45 ophthalmopathy, approximately 80 hyperthyroidism and roughly 17 progressor patients) is reported in the paper. A discovery cohort of roughly 100 patients, 43 with Graves' ophthalmopathy and approximately 57 with stable Graves' hyperthyroidism, was used to find distinguishing TCR V-J signatures. Whether ophthalmopathy could be predicted prospectively was tested in an independent validation cohort made up of under 20 hyperthyroidism patients plus 17 patients who later progressed to ophthalmopathy. For training and testing, the approximately 97 patients in the discovery cohort were randomly divided in a 7:3 ratio. In six Graves' hyperthyroidism patients, the study also compared T-cell repertoires from thyroid tissue with T-cell repertoires from blood. On the study overall, not on this receptor specifically: Ophthalmopathy was separated from stable hyperthyroidism by a 13 V-J signature model, with approximately 89% sensitivity and 81% to 83% specificity obtained in cross-validation and 80%/75% obtained in testing. Sample size was not statistically predetermined, and investigators were not blinded to group allocation. In validation, progression to ophthalmopathy was predicted by the model with nearly 71% sensitivity and 72% to 85% specificity, a median of approximately 6.5 months before onset. Most expanded thyroid clonotypes (frequency above 0.001) were also detected in blood, a finding suggesting that blood repertoires may reflect thyroid immune responses.

There are 13 amino acids in the CDR3, from cysteine to phenylalanine inclusive. The kept DNA is CDR3 alone, 39 bases in frame from the first base. Based on the germline V gene (reference sequence), the CDR1 and CDR2 sequences are LNHDA and SQIVND. Trimming takes 4 bases off V and 8 bases off J; junction bases not matched to a gene: 4. The TCR beta CDR3 regions were amplified from RNA transcripts. A first-round RT-PCR of the TCR CDR3 used the HTBI primer set with the Qiagen OneStep RT-PCR kit. The libraries were constructed in a second round of multiplex PCR and then size-selected and purified. Sequencing of the libraries was done on an Illumina HiSeq2000 using paired-end 100 bp reads. Under the source paper's analysis protocol: Raw data were processed with SOAPnuke, discarding reads with adapters, uncalled bases, mean Phred below 15, or no exact constant-primer or identifier match. High-quality paired reads were merged using COPE v1.2.5, and each unique nucleotide sequence was defined as a clonotype. Clonotypes were aligned to IMGT TRBV, TRBD and TRBJ reference segments using MiTCR v1.1. Only V-J combinations with frequency above 0.0001, covering 99% to 99.2% of repertoires, were analysed. A TCS score was defined as the ratio between F50 (clonal expansion) and ExV (chaos), using BLOSUM62-based TCRdist between CDR3 peptides within each V-J. Welch's t-statistics and random forest reduced approximately 520 V-J features to roughly 13, which were used in a naive Bayes classifier (R e1071). The public reads were reprocessed in TCRdb via fastp at Q25 and MiXCR, keeping in-frame beta chains. Duplicate CDR3 protein sequences are folded into a single record with the most common DNA and genes. None of the V and J calls come from the authors' own analysis; TCRdb made them. The sample data list 620,000 or so distinct CDR3 sequences, and approximately 14% of these were observed just once. The ten largest make up 9.5% to 15% of the sample.

Ophthalmopathy patients had moderately to severely active disease, with a Clinical Activity Score of 3 or more, a NOSPECS grade of 4 or more, and a disease duration of less than 3 months. Any patient with an uncontrolled infection, another autoimmune disease, pregnancy or lactation was excluded. Clinical symptoms, serum thyroxine and TRAb, thyroid ultrasound, and orbital computed tomography formed the basis for the diagnoses. PBMCs were isolated from about 10 ml of fresh peripheral blood by Ficoll-Paque density gradient centrifugation. Total RNA was extracted with Trizol reagent, and quality was checked on an Agilent 2100 Bioanalyzer.

Sequencing was performed on blood. The sequence derives from a woman in her forties or fifties with Graves' ophthalmopathy. The chain couples TRBV19 to TRBJ1-2, with 10 middle bases fitting TRBD1. In nucleotide form, the sequence is TGTGCCAGTAGTAACGACAGGGGGCTAGGCTACACCTTC. It encodes CASSNDRGLGYTF.